The 30 T cell receptor beta chains below were found in one sample sequenced in a study of blood T cells in healthy people across ages. A J-beta primer mix and a sample-barcoded 5' primer were used in a second PCR of about 7 to 12 cycles. TCRdb reprocessed the 5' RACE reads with MiXCR, giving one entry per CDR3 protein. The sample carries almost 800,000 distinct CDR3 sequences, 55% to 75% recorded once. The source material was blood. The receptors shown here come from a man aged 30-40 years in good health.

This chain's CDR3 is CASSFYAGVGYNEQFF. CDR3 DNA sequence: TGTGCCAGCAGCTTTTATGCGGGAGTAGGCTACAATGAGCAGTTCTTC. This rearrangement joins TRBV7-2 to TRBJ2-1, with 7 nucleotides matching TRBD2. The CDR3 spans 16 residues. The germline gives CDR1 SGHTA, CDR2 FQGNSA. V shed 3 bases and J 3 bases; nucleotides not matched to a gene: 8. Together with reference TRBV7-2 and TRBJ2-1, the CDR3 gives the full variable domain: GAGVSQSPSNKVTEKGKDVELRCDPISGHTALYWYRQSLGQGLEFLIYFQGNSAPDKSGLPSDRFSAERTGGSVSTLTIQRTQQEDSAVYLCASSFYAGVGYNEQFFGPGTRLTVL.

This clonotype was observed a handful of times. The CDR3: CATSRDWGLNYGYTF. In nucleotides, the CDR3 is TGTGCCACCAGCAGAGATTGGGGACTCAACTATGGCTACACCTTC. V usage is TRBV15 and J usage is TRBJ1-2; D perhaps matches TRBD1 (5 bases). The CDR3 length is 15 residues. Germline V gene data show CDR1 as LNHNV and CDR2 as YYDKDF (reference sequence). V lost 0 bases, J lost 2 bases, and 10 bases lay in between.

The chain combines TRBV28 with TRBJ2-7; D assignment may be TRBD1 or TRBD2 (5 bases each). The J call is uncertain, as TRBJ2-5 better fits the DNA end. Looked up from germline, CDR1 is MDHEN and CDR2 is SYDVKM. The CDR3 totals 14 residues. The CDR3 sequence: CASRLLGAGETQYF. The CDR3 nucleotides read TGTGCCAGCAGACTACTAGGGGCGGGAGAGACCCAGTACTTC.

As for this clonotype: Germline and junction disagree at one end, which may indicate a read error. The V call is TRBV4-2, the J call TRBJ1-2, with a weak D call TRBD1 (5 bases). The CDR3 has 14 amino acids. Germline CDR1 reads LGHNA; CDR2 reads YNFKEQ. The CDR3 here is CAGSQGGASYGYTF. The CDR3 DNA follows: TGTGCCGGCAGCCAAGGAGGGGCCTCCTATGGCTACACCTTC.

The chain recombines TRBV7-9 with TRBJ1-6; possible D gene TRBD1, 5 bases. Germline CDR1 and CDR2: SEHNR and FQNEAQ (reference sequence). The CDR3 is made up of 15 amino acids. The V and J ends lost 0 bases and 7 bases respectively, with 10 bases between them. The CDR3 DNA follows: TGTGCCAGCAGCTTAGCGCTGACAGAAAATTCACCCCTCCACTTT. Its protein is CASSLALTENSPLHF.

V usage is TRBV7-2 and J usage is TRBJ2-5, with D possibly matching TRBD1 (6 bases). The germline CDR1 and CDR2 sequences are SGHTA and FQGNSA. The V and J ends lost 1 base and 7 bases respectively, with 13 bases between them. The CDR3 totals 14 residues. The CDR3 DNA reads as TGTGCCAGCAGCTTAGGGACAGAGGTCGGGACCCAGTACTTC. Amino acid sequence: CASSLGTEVGTQYF. The variable domain in full, with the rest retrieved from reference TRBV7-2 and TRBJ2-5, is GAGVSQSPSNKVTEKGKDVELRCDPISGHTALYWYRQSLGQGLEFLIYFQGNSAPDKSGLPSDRFSAERTGGSVSTLTIQRTQQEDSAVYLCASSLGTEVGTQYFGPGTRLLVL.

This clonotype was seen a few times. Here the CDR3 DNA reads TGCAGCGTGACCACGACTAGCAGAGGTGAGCAGTTCTTC. Its translation is CSVTTTSRGEQFF. The rearrangement joins TRBV29-1 to TRBJ2-1; 7 bases align to TRBD2. This CDR3 comprises 13 residues. Germline values: CDR1 SQVTM, CDR2 ANQGSEA. Trimming at V came to 6 bases and at J to 9 bases, leaving 11 bases not matched to a gene.

There are a few counts of this clonotype. CDR3 in amino acids: CASKPGQGNDEQYF. The CDR3 nucleotides read TGTGCCAGCAAACCGGGACAGGGAAATGACGAGCAGTACTTC. The gene calls are TRBV12-3 or TRBV12-4 and TRBJ2-7, with 9 bases fitting TRBD1. V shed 7 bases, J shed 5 bases, and the junction held 9 bases outside the gene matches. This CDR3 region has 14 residues.

This sequence joins TRBV27 and TRBJ1-2; 8 nucleotides agree with TRBD1. V gave up 8 bases and J gave up 4 bases; unmatched junction bases: 9. This CDR3 comprises 14 residues. Germline-derived CDR1 and CDR2 are MNHEY and SMNVEV (reference sequence). The CDR3 DNA reads as TGTGCCAGCGCATACACAGGGGGGATCTATGGCTACACCTTC. Protein product: CASAYTGGIYGYTF.

The chain uses TRBV13 and TRBJ2-1; 10 bases fit TRBD2. The germline V gene has CDR1 PRHDT and CDR2 FYEKMQ (reference sequence). Trimming cost V 4 bases and J 6 bases; bases outside gene matches: 6. The CDR3 runs 15 residues. Written as DNA, the CDR3 is TGTGCCAGCAGCTCGTCTAGCGGGGGAGTCAATGAGCAGTTCTTC. Protein sequence: CASSSSSGGVNEQFF.

This clonotype has only a few counts. This chain's CDR3 is CASSYLEMGGYTF. CDR3 DNA: TGTGCCAGCAGTTACTTAGAGATGGGGGGCTACACCTTC. The chain uses TRBV6-5 and TRBJ1-2; D is unresolved. The CDR3 has 13 residues. Deletions cut 1 base from V and 8 bases from J, with 11 bases between. Germline-derived CDR1 and CDR2 are MNHEY and SVGAGI.

In this sample, this clonotype turned up a few times. The V gene is TRBV5-1, the J gene TRBJ1-2; D might be TRBD1 (5 bases). The germline V and J ends were trimmed by 0 bases and 6 bases, with 9 bases remaining between them. Germline-derived CDR1 and CDR2 are SGHRS and YFSETQ. This CDR3 spans 13 amino acids. The DNA for the CDR3 is TGCGCCAGCAGCTTGGAGGGGTTTAATGGCTACACCTTC. Protein product: CASSLEGFNGYTF.

This rearrangement joins TRBV20-1 to TRBJ1-5; D remains ambiguous. Between the trimmed V and J ends, which lost 0 bases and 0 bases, there was a span of 6 bases. The CDR3 covers 14 residues. CDR1 DFQATT and CDR2 SNEGSKA come from the germline V gene (reference sequence). CDR3 in amino acids: CSARDLYSNQPQHF. In DNA form, the CDR3 reads TGCAGTGCTAGAGATCTCTATAGCAATCAGCCCCAGCATTTT.

In its sample, this clonotype was seen a few times. The chain has TRBV6-2 or TRBV6-3 and TRBJ2-5, with no clear D. Trimming shortened V by 6 bases and J by 4 bases, and 18 bases separated the two germline ends. The V gene's germline CDR1 is MNHEY and CDR2 SVGEGT. The CDR3 is made up of 15 amino acids. CDR3: CASSRRVGSGETQYF. The CDR3 DNA reads as TGTGCCAGCAGCCGCCGGGTCGGGTCCGGAGAGACCCAGTACTTC.

This clonotype was counted a few times. The chain has TRBV11-2 and TRBJ2-3; D unresolved. V lost 0 bases, J lost 2 bases, and 6 bases lay in between. The CDR3 is 14 residues long. Germline lookup yields CDR1 SGHAT and CDR2 FQNNGV. CDR3 amino acids: CASSLDSYTDTQYF. The CDR3 DNA is TGTGCCAGCAGCTTAGATTCCTACACAGATACGCAGTATTTT. Together with reference TRBV11-2 and TRBJ2-3, the CDR3 gives the full variable domain: EAGVAQSPRYKIIEKRQSVAFWCNPISGHATLYWYQQILGQGPKLLIQFQNNGVVDDSQLPKDRFSAERLKGVDSTLKIQPAKLEDSAVYLCASSLDSYTDTQYFGPGTRLTVL.

This clonotype came up a few times. A much larger clone is a single base away; this may be a read error. This chain connects TRBV3-1 to TRBJ2-7; D is possibly TRBD1 or TRBD2 (7 bases each). Germline V lookup: CDR1 LGHDT, CDR2 YNNKEL (reference sequence). V lost 1 base, J lost 7 bases, and 29 bases lay in between. The CDR3 runs to 19 residues. This CDR3 reads CASSQVLRAGGDHYNEQYF. Here the CDR3 DNA reads TGTGCCAGCAGCCAAGTGTTAAGGGCAGGGGGGGACCACTACAATGAGCAGTACTTC.

The V and J genes are TRBV7-2 and TRBJ2-5; D possibly corresponds to TRBD2 (5 bases). The CDR3 loop spans 14 amino acids. The V end was cut by 6 bases, the J end by 5 bases, with 16 bases between. Germline lookup yields CDR1 SGHTA and CDR2 FQGNSA. The CDR3 coding sequence is TGTGCCAGCAGACCTCGGGGTATTGGGGAGACCCAGTACTTC. Protein: CASRPRGIGETQYF.

The chain recombines TRBV2 with TRBJ1-5, with no clear D. Germline V lookup: CDR1 SNHLY, CDR2 FYNNEI. The CDR3 totals 15 residues. V lost 7 bases, J lost 1 base, and 14 bases lay in between. CDR3 sequence (DNA): TGTGCCAGCACTCGTGGCGCCATAAGCAATCAGCCCCAGCATTTT. It translates to CASTRGAISNQPQHF.

The gene calls are TRBV29-1 and TRBJ2-3; D tentatively reads TRBD1 or TRBD2 (5 bases each). Germline CDR1 is SQVTM and CDR2 is ANQGSEA. V was clipped by 1 base and J by 2 bases, with 19 bases between them. The CDR3 extends over 17 amino acids. In nucleotides, the CDR3 is TGCAGCGTTGAAGCTAGGGCTCCTAGGGACCTCACAGATACGCAGTATTTT. Translation: CSVEARAPRDLTDTQYF.

The genes are TRBV20-1 and TRBJ2-2; tentatively, D is TRBD2 (6 bases). Germline lookup yields CDR1 DFQATT and CDR2 SNEGSKA (reference sequence). Trimming shortened V by 1 base and J by 4 bases, and 16 bases separated the two germline ends. The CDR3 runs 16 residues. The CDR3, as DNA: TGCAGTGCTAGAGCTGGTCGGAGGGACGGCACCGGGGAGCTGTTTTTT. Amino acids: CSARAGRRDGTGELFF.

This chain uses TRBV4-3 with TRBJ2-1; TRBD2 matches 8 bases. V lost 3 bases to trimming and J lost 4 bases; unmatched junction nucleotides: 8. CDR1 is LGHNA, CDR2 YSLEER, per germline. The CDR3 is 16 amino acids. CDR3 in DNA: TGCGCCAGCAGCCAGGACCTAGCGGGTTCTTACAATGAGCAGTTCTTC. It is translated as CASSQDLAGSYNEQFF.

The rearrangement links TRBV11-2 to TRBJ2-3; the D call may be TRBD1 or TRBD2 (6 bases each). This CDR3 is built from 14 residues. Germline CDR1 SGHAT, CDR2 FQNNGV. The V and J ends lost 2 bases and 7 bases respectively, with 13 bases between them. The CDR3 protein is CASSLFDRTNTQYF. CDR3 nucleotides: TGTGCCAGCAGCTTATTCGACAGGACTAATACGCAGTATTTT.

V and J are TRBV6-2 or TRBV6-3 and TRBJ2-7; perhaps TRBD2 as D (6 bases). This CDR3 region has 17 residues. Germline values: CDR1 MNHEY, CDR2 SVGEGT. V lost 0 bases and J 3 bases, leaving 18 bases between the germline ends. CDR3 bases: TGTGCCAGCAGTTACTCCACCCGGGGAGGAAGTAACTACGAGCAGTACTTC. Amino acid sequence: CASSYSTRGGSNYEQYF.

Concerning this clonotype itself: Just one base apart from a much larger clone, this may be a read error. This chain connects TRBV29-1 to TRBJ1-2; D uncertain. The V end lost 0 bases, the J end lost 0 bases, and 11 bases lay between the germline ends. This CDR3 is built from 15 residues. Germline V gene lookup returns CDR1 SQVTM and CDR2 ANQGSEA. The CDR3 is CSVEDANRANYGYTF. CDR3 in DNA: TGCAGCGTTGAAGATGCAAACAGAGCTAACTATGGCTACACCTTC.

This chain joins TRBV12-3 or TRBV12-4 and TRBJ2-1, with D unresolved. The CDR3 has 13 residues. V dropped 6 bases and J dropped 6 bases, with 12 bases sitting between them. The DNA of the CDR3 is TGTGCCAGCAGCCGTAGTATCGGCAATGAGCAGTTCTTC. Translated: CASSRSIGNEQFF.

V is TRBV6-2 or TRBV6-3 and J is TRBJ1-1, with 7 bases matching TRBD1. The V segment lost 6 bases and the J segment 4 bases; nucleotides outside the gene matches: 11. The germline V gene has CDR1 MNHEY and CDR2 SVGEGT. CDR3 length: 15 residues. The CDR3 region is CASSYPHTGATEAFF. The CDR3 DNA sequence: TGTGCCAGCAGCTACCCACACACAGGGGCCACTGAAGCTTTCTTT.

The V and J genes are TRBV29-1 and TRBJ1-1; D unresolved. The length of the CDR3 is 13 residues. Per germline, CDR1 SQVTM and CDR2 ANQGSEA. V was shortened by 3 bases and J by 4 bases, with 12 bases between the two germline ends. The CDR3 here is CSVDPFRGTEAFF. CDR3 in DNA: TGCAGCGTTGATCCCTTCCGGGGCACTGAAGCTTTCTTT.

The chain uses TRBV10-3 and TRBJ1-5, with D perhaps matching TRBD1 (6 bases). V was clipped by 3 bases and J by 7 bases, with 13 bases between them. CDR1 is ENHRY, CDR2 SYGVKD, per germline. The CDR3 consists of 14 residues. CDR3 loop: CAISDGGGRQPQHF. CDR3 nucleotides: TGTGCCATCAGTGACGGTGGGGGCCGGCAGCCCCAGCATTTT.

The CDR3 sequence: CASNRRAQGEKLFF. For the CDR3, the DNA is TGTGCCAGCAACCGACGGGCCCAGGGAGAAAAACTGTTTTTT. This chain joins TRBV7-9 and TRBJ1-4; TRBD1 is a possible D gene (5 bases). V lost 7 bases to trimming and J lost 8 bases, with 17 bases between them. Germline CDR1 SEHNR, CDR2 FQNEAQ (reference sequence). There are 14 residues in the CDR3.

The rearrangement links TRBV12-3 or TRBV12-4 to TRBJ1-2; D not resolved. Between the trimmed V and J ends, which lost 8 bases and 8 bases, there was a span of 12 bases. The CDR3 spans 11 residues. The CDR3 DNA reads TGTGCCAGCCGACTAGGGCGGGGCTACACCTTC. Its translation: CASRLGRGYTF.